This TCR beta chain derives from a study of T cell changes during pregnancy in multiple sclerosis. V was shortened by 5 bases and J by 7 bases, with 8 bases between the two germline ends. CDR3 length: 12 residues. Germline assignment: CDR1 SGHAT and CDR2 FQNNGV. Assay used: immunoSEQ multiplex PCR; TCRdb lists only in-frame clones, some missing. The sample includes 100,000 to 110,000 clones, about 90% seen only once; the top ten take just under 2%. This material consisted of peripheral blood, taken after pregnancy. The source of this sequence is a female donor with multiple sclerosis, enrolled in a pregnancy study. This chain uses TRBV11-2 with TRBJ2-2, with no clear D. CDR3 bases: TGTGCCAGCAGCGCCCCGGTCGGGGAGCTGTTTTTT. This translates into CASSAPVGELFF.